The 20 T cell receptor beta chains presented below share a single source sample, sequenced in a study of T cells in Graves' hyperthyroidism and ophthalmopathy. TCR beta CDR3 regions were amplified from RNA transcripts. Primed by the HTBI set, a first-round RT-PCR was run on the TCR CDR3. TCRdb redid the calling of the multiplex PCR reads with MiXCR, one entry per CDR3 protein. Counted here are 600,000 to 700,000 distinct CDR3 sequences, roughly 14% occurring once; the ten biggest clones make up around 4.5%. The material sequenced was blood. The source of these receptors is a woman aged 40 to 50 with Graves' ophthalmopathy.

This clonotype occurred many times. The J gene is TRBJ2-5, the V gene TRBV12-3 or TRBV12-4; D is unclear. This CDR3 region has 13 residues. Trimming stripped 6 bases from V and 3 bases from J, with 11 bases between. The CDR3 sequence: CASRVHAKETQYF. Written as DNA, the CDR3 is TGTGCCAGCAGAGTGCATGCGAAAGAGACCCAGTACTTC.

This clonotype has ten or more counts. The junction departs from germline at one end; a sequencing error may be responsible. CDR3 amino acids: CVSSPPGGGYGYTF. CDR3 bases: TGTGTCAGCAGTCCCCCCGGGGGAGGGTATGGCTACACCTTC. The rearrangement joins TRBV12-3 or TRBV12-4 to TRBJ1-2; possibly TRBD1 for D (5 bases). There are 14 residues in the CDR3.

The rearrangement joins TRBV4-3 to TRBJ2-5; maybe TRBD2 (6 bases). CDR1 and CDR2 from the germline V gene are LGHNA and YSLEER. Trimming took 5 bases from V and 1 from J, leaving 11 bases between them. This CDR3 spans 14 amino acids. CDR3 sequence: CASSDRLGQETQYF. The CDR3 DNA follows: TGCGCCAGCAGCGACAGACTAGGCCAAGAGACCCAGTACTTC.

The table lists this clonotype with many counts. CDR3: CASSLMGHSGNTIYF. The CDR3 coding sequence is TGTGCCAGCAGTTTAATGGGACACTCTGGAAACACCATATATTTT. The rearrangement joins TRBV27 to TRBJ1-3; D possibly corresponds to TRBD1 (6 bases). CDR3 length: 15 residues. V was trimmed by 2 bases and J by 0 bases, leaving 8 bases between them. CDR1 is MNHEY and CDR2 is SMNVEV in the germline V gene (reference sequence).

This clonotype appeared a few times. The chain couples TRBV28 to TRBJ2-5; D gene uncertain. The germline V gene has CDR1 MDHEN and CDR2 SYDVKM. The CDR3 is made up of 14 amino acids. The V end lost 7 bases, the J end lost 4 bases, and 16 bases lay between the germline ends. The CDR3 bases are TGTGCCAGCATCGCGCGGACCCGCCGAGAGACCCAGTACTTC. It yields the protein CASIARTRRETQYF.

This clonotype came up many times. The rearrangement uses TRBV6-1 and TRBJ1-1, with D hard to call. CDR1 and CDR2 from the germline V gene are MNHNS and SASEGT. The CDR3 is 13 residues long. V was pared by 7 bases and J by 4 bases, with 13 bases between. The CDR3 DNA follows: TGTGCCAGCACCCCCGGGGTCGCCACTGAAGCTTTCTTT. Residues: CASTPGVATEAFF.

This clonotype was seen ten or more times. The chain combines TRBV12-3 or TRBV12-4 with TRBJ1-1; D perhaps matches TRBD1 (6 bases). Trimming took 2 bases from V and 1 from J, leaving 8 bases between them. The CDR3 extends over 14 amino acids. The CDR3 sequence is CASSLSGQNTEAFF. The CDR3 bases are TGTGCCAGCAGTTTATCGGGACAGAACACTGAAGCTTTCTTT.

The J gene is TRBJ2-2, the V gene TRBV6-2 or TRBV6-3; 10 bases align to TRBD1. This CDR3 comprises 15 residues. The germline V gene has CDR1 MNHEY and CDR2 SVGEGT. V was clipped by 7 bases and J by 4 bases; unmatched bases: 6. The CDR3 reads CASIGTGAGTGELFF. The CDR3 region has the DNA TGTGCCAGCATAGGGACAGGGGCCGGCACCGGGGAGCTGTTTTTT.

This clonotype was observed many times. CDR3 in amino acids: CASSAMAGGGEETQYF. The CDR3 nucleotides read TGTGCCAGCAGCGCCATGGCCGGGGGTGGCGAAGAGACCCAGTACTTC. The chain recombines TRBV9 with TRBJ2-5; D may be TRBD2 (6 bases). From germline, CDR1 is SGDLS and CDR2 YYNGEE. This CDR3 contains 16 residues. V was cut by 3 bases and J by 3 bases, with 18 bases left in between.

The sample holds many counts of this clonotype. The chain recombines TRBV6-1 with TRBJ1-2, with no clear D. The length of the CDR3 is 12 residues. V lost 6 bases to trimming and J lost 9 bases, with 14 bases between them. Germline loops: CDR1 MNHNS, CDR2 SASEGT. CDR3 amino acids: CASSQSFDRYTF. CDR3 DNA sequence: TGTGCCAGCAGCCAGAGTTTCGATCGCTACACCTTC.

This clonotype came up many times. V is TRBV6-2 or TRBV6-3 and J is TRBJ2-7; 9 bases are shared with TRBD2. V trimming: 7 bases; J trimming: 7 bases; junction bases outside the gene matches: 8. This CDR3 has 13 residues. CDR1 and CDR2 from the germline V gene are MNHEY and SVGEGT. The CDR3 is CASKAGGIREQYF. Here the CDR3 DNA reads TGTGCCAGCAAAGCGGGAGGCATAAGAGAGCAGTACTTC.

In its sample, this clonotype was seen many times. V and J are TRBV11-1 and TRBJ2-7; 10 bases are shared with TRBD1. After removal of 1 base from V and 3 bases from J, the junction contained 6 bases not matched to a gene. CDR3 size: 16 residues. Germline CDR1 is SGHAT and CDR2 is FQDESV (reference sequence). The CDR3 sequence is CASSLVGTGVGYEQYF. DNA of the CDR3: TGTGCCAGCAGCTTAGTCGGGACAGGGGTGGGCTACGAGCAGTACTTC. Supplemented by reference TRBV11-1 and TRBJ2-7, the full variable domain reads EAEVAQSPRYKITEKSQAVAFWCDPISGHATLYWYRQILGQGPELLVQFQDESVVDDSQLPKDRFSAERLKGVDSTLKIQPAELGDSAMYLCASSLVGTGVGYEQYFGPGTRLTVT.

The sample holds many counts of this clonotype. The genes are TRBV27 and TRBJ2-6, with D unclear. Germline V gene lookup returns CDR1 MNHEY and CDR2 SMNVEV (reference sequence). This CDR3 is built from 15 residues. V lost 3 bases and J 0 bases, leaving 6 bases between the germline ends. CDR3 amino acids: CASSLLISGANVLTF. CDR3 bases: TGTGCCAGCAGTTTGCTCATCTCTGGGGCCAACGTCCTGACTTTC.

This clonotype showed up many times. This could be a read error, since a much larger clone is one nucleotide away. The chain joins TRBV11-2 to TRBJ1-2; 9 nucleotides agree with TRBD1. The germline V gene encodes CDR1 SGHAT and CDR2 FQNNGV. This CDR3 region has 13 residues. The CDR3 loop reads CASSAGQGNGCTF. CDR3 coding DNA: TGTGCCAGCAGCGCGGGACAGGGAAATGGCTGCACCTTC.

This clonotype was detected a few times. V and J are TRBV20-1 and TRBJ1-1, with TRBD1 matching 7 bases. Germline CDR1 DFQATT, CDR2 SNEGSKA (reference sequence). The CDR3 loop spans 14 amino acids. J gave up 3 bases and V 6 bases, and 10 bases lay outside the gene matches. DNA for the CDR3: TGCAGTGCCTACTCCGGGACAGACGACACTGAAGCTTTCTTT. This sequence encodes CSAYSGTDDTEAFF.

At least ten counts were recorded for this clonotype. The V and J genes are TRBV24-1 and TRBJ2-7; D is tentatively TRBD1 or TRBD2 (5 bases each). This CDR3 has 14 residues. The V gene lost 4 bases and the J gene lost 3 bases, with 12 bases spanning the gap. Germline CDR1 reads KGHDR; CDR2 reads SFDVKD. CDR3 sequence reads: CATSEAGTGYEQYF. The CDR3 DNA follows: TGTGCCACCAGTGAAGCCGGGACGGGCTACGAGCAGTACTTC.

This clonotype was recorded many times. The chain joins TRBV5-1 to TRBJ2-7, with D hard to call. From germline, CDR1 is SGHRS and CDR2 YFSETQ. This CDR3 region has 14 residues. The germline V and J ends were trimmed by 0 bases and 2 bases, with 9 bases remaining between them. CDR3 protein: CASSLAARTYEQYF. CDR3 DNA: TGCGCCAGCAGCTTGGCCGCCCGGACCTACGAGCAGTACTTC.

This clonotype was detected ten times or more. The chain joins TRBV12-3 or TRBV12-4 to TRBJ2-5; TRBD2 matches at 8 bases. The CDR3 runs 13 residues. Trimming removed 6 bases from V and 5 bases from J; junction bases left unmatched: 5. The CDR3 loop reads CASRWREAETQYF. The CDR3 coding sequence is TGTGCCAGCAGATGGCGGGAGGCCGAGACCCAGTACTTC.

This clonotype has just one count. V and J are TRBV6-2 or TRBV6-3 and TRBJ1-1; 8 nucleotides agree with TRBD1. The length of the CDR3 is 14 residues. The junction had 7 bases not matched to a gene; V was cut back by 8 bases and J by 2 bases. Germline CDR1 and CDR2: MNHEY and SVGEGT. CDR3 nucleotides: TGTGCCAGCGGACCGGGACAGGACAACACTGAAGCTTTCTTT. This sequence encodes CASGPGQDNTEAFF.

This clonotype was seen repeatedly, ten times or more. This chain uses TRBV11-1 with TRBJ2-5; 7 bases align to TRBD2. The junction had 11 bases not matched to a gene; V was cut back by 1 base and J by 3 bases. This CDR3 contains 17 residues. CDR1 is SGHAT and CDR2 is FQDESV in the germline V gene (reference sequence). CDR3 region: CASSLDAELAIEETQYF. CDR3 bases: TGTGCCAGCAGCTTAGACGCAGAACTAGCGATCGAAGAGACCCAGTACTTC. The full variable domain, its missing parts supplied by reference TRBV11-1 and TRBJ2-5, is EAEVAQSPRYKITEKSQAVAFWCDPISGHATLYWYRQILGQGPELLVQFQDESVVDDSQLPKDRFSAERLKGVDSTLKIQPAELGDSAMYLCASSLDAELAIEETQYFGPGTRLLVL.